This T cell receptor (beta chain) is from a study of beta chain features in type 1 diabetes (dated by TCRdb to the late 2010s). Study-level background: Patients and healthy donors did not differ in mean age, gender distribution, total cell number or subset yield. A total of about 100 million sorted cells were examined across all samples, and RNA yield correlated strongly with the number of cells per subset. In the study, TCRB repertoires of sorted circulating CD4+ T cell subsets from recently diagnosed type 1 diabetes patients were compared with those of matched healthy donors. Regulatory and stem cell-like memory subsets were isolated from only 8 patients and 8 healthy donors, whereas naive and central memory subsets came from all 28 donors.

There are 13 amino acids in the CDR3, from cysteine to phenylalanine inclusive. Just the 39-base CDR3 DNA is kept, in frame starting at base 1. V loses 0 bases, J loses 0 bases, and the germline ends lie 3 bases apart. Per the germline V gene, SGHTA is the CDR1 and FQGNSA is the CDR2. The High Capacity cDNA Reverse Transcription Kit was used to reverse transcribe all of the isolated RNA, meaning that expressed TCRB transcripts were what got sequenced. Deep immunoSEQ sequencing was applied to naive, central memory and regulatory T cell samples, giving an average of roughly 3.5 million total reads per sample. Sorted cells were lysed in RLT buffer and RNA was extracted with DNase-treated RNeasy Micro or Mini kits, depending on cell number. Each cell subset was processed separately to prevent cross-contamination, with patient and healthy donor samples processed together. The immunoSEQ multiplex PCR was used to amplify TCRB sequences from cDNA, yielding 87-bp fragments that span the CDR3 region. Sequencing of the amplicons was performed on the Illumina HiSeq platform. Processing in the source paper ran as follows. PCR bias was corrected computationally using synthetic template baselines, and reads within Hamming distance 2 were collapsed, with unmergeable singletons discarded. Reads were aligned against IMGT to assign V, D and J genes, CDR3 length and insertions or deletions at six rearrangement sites. Within each subset, clonotype counts were normalized to sorted cell number, and only after that were true diversity and Gini coefficients computed with the tcR R package. The overlap coefficient, calculated on TCRB nucleotide sequences, was used to quantify repertoire sharing. As a proxy for the pre-selection repertoire, out-of-frame TCRB sequences from naive cells were analyzed. Not all clones reach the TCRdb copy of this immuneACCESS table, which keeps in-frame sequences only. Checked studies attribute under half of the gap to unresolved V genes and leave the rest unexplained. Clone size and V and J calls were adopted from that table, with D and trimming inferred from the DNA. Across this sample there are about 650,000 clones, with about an eighth seen only once. Around 0.12% of the sample is in the top ten clones.

A single peripheral blood draw of about 116 mL on average was collected from each donor into heparinised tubes. Using a panel that included CD45RO, CCR7, CD25, CD127, CD95 and CD27, naive, central memory, regulatory and stem cell-like memory CD4+ T cells were sorted on a BD FACSAria II. Every sorted population had a purity above 95%. PBMCs were separated immediately by Lymphoprep density gradient centrifugation and were stained directly, without being cultured. Samples were stained and sorted in pairs, with one healthy donor and one patient per experiment, so that batch effects were minimized. What the authors observed across the whole study: Naive, central memory and regulatory TCRB repertoires appeared to be more similar among patients than among healthy donors. Patients with type 1 diabetes made fewer insertions and deleted more nucleotides at VDJ recombination sites, implying thymic rearrangement abnormalities. A moderate but significant shortening of TCRB CDR3 length was observed in type 1 diabetes patients in all four CD4+ subsets. Because the HLA sub-analyses included only small numbers of individuals, any influence of HLA type on TCRB rearrangement was left unresolved. Because cDNA was sequenced instead of genomic DNA, highly expressing activated cells could be over-represented, though the groups showed no difference in activation or CD3 levels. Shorter templates might be favored by PCR, yet because patient and control samples were amplified and corrected together, any such skew would affect both groups equally.

With regard to this clone: Its antigen is still unknown. No much larger clone is present one base from it, and per-base qualities are unavailable.

This sequence was found in a man aged 30-40 years with type 1 diabetes. Sample: naive CD4+ T cells from blood. The cell subset or site label, as the study defines it: true naive CD4+ T cells. The chain is assembled from TRBV7-2 and TRBJ2-7, with no confident D gene call. This receptor has the CDR3 CASSLAASYEQYF. The base sequence is TGTGCCAGCAGCTTAGCGGCCTCCTACGAGCAGTACTTC.